Listed below are T cell receptor beta chains from one sample, sequenced in a study of cytomegalovirus exposure and HLA in healthy donors. Libraries were prepared by immunoSEQ multiplex PCR; TCRdb keeps only in-frame clonotypes and omits some of them. The sample shows about 330,000 clones, roughly 90% of them seen only once. The sample consisted of PBMCs. The origin of the receptors is a woman aged 18-29 years in good health and CMV-seronegative. CDR3s include the opening cysteine and the closing phenylalanine or tryptophan. The D gene is left open where the match is weak. Rows may omit the clone size; those that give it use once, few, many or a size class.

clone size: -
J gene: TRBJ2-5
V gene: TRBV2
D gene: -
CDR3 DNA: TGTGCCAGCAGTGGACTAGGGGACTCTAGAGAGACCCAGTACTTC
CDR3 protein: CASSGLGDSRETQYF

clone size: -
J gene: TRBJ2-6
V gene: TRBV4-1
D gene: TRBD2
CDR3 DNA: TGCGCCAGCAGCCAGCCTAACCCGGGACTAGCGGGACGCCGCTCTGGGGCCAACGTCCTGACTTTC
CDR3 protein: CASSQPNPGLAGRRSGANVLTF

clone size: -
J gene: TRBJ2-1
V gene: TRBV7-2
D gene: TRBD2
CDR3 DNA: TGTGCCAGCAAGCGGGGCTCCTACAATGAGCAGTTCTTC
CDR3 protein: CASKRGSYNEQFF

clone size: -
J gene: TRBJ2-7
V gene: TRBV27
D gene: TRBD1
CDR3 DNA: TGTGCCAGCAGTTTCCCGGGACAGGTGAACGAGCAGTACTTC
CDR3 protein: CASSFPGQVNEQYF

clone size: -
J gene: TRBJ2-7
V gene: TRBV5-6
D gene: -
CDR3 DNA: TGTGCCAGCAGCGCGGGTCCCAACCCCTACGAGCAGTACTTC
CDR3 protein: CASSAGPNPYEQYF

clone size: -
J gene: TRBJ2-7
V gene: TRBV5-6
D gene: -
CDR3 DNA: TGTGCCAGCAGCTCCTGGGCAGAAAGCTCCTACGAGCAGTACTTC
CDR3 protein: CASSSWAESSYEQYF

clone size: -
J gene: TRBJ2-7
V gene: TRBV7-9
D gene: TRBD1
CDR3 DNA: TGTGCCAGCAGCTTAGCGATTGGGACAGGGGGCCGGGCCTACGAGCAGTACTTC
CDR3 protein: CASSLAIGTGGRAYEQYF

clone size: -
J gene: TRBJ1-4
V gene: TRBV5-1
D gene: TRBD1
CDR3 DNA: TGCGCCAGCAGCTTGGGGACAGGGGGCGCGGAGGAAAAACTGTTTTTT
CDR3 protein: CASSLGTGGAEEKLFF

clone size: -
J gene: TRBJ1-5
V gene: TRBV5-1
D gene: TRBD1
CDR3 DNA: TGCGCCAGCAGGAGGACAGGGGAGGGAGAGCCCCAGCATTTT
CDR3 protein: CASRRTGEGEPQHF

clone size: -
J gene: TRBJ1-5
V gene: TRBV23-1
D gene: -
CDR3 DNA: TGCGCCAGCAGTCAATGCAGGGTGGGAAGCAATCAGCCCCAGCATTTT
CDR3 protein: CASSQCRVGSNQPQHF

clone size: -
J gene: TRBJ1-2
V gene: TRBV19
D gene: -
CDR3 DNA: TGTGCCAGTAGTATCGGCTCAGGGTCCTACACCTTC
CDR3 protein: CASSIGSGSYTF

clone size: once
J gene: TRBJ2-5
V gene: TRBV18
D gene: -
CDR3 DNA: TGTGCCAGCTCACCTAGGACAGTACAAGAGACCCAGTACTTC
CDR3 protein: CASSPRTVQETQYF

clone size: -
J gene: TRBJ1-5
V gene: TRBV18
D gene: -
CDR3 DNA: TGTGCCAGCTCACCCGGGCGGGATCATCAGCCCCAGCATTTT
CDR3 protein: CASSPGRDHQPQHF

clone size: -
J gene: TRBJ2-6
V gene: TRBV28
D gene: TRBD1
CDR3 DNA: TGTGCCAGCACCCCGGGACAGGGGGGCGCTGGGGCCAACGTCCTGACTTTC
CDR3 protein: CASTPGQGGAGANVLTF